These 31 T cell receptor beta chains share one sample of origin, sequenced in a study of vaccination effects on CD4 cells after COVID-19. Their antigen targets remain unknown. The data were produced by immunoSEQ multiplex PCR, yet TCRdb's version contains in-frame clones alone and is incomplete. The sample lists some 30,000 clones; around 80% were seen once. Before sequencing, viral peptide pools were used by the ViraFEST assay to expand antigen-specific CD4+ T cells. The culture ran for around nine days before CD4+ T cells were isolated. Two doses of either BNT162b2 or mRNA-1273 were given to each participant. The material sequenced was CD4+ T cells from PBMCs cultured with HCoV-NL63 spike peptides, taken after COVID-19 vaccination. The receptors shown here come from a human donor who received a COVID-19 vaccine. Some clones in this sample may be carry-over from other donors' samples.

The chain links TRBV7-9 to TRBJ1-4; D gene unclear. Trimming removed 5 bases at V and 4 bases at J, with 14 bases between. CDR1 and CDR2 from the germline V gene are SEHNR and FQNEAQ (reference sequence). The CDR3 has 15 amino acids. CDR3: CASSPNTGGNEKLFF. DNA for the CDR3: TGTGCCAGCAGCCCAAATACCGGCGGTAATGAAAAACTGTTTTTT. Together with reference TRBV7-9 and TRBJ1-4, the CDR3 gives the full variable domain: DTGVSQNPRHKITKRGQNVTFRCDPISEHNRLYWYRQTLGQGPEFLTYFQNEAQLEKSRLLSDRFSAERPKGSFSTLEIQRTEQGDSAMYLCASSPNTGGNEKLFFGSGTQLSVL.

The CDR3: CASSPGGAGTDTQYF. The CDR3 DNA follows: TGTGCCAGTAGTCCAGGGGGCGCCGGCACAGATACGCAGTATTTT. The chain uses TRBV19 and TRBJ2-3; 8 nucleotides line up with TRBD1. The J segment lost 1 base and the V segment lost 5 bases, leaving 5 bases of the junction unmatched. From germline, CDR1 is LNHDA and CDR2 SQIVND (reference sequence). The CDR3 is 15 amino acids.

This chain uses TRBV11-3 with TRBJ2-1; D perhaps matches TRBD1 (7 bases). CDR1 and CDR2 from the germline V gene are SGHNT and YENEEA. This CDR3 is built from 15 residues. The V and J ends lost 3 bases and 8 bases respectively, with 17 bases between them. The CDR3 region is CASSFGGGSTDEQFF. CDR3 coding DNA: TGTGCCAGCAGCTTTGGAGGGGGCAGTACCGATGAGCAGTTCTTC. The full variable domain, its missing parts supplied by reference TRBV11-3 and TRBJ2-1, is EAGVVQSPRYKIIEKKQPVAFWCNPISGHNTLYWYLQNLGQGPELLIRYENEEAVDDSQLPKDRFSAERLKGVDSTLKIQPAELGDSAVYLCASSFGGGSTDEQFFGPGTRLTVL.

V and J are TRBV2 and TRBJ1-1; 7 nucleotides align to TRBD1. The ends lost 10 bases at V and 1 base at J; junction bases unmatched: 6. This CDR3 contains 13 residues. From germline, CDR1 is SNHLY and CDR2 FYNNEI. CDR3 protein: CATRGQRNTEAFF. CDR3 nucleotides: TGTGCCACTCGGGGACAGAGGAACACTGAAGCTTTCTTT.

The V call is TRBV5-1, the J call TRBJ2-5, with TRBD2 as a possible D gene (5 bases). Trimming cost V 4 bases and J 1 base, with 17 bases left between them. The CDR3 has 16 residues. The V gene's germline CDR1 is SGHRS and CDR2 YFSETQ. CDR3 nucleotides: TGCGCCAGCAGCCAGTCGGGATGGGCGTCCCAAGAGACCCAGTACTTC. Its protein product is CASSQSGWASQETQYF.

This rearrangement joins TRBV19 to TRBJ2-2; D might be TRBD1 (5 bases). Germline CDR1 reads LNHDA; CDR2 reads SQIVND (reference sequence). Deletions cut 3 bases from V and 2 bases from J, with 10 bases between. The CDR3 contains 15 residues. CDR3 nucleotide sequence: TGTGCCAGTAGTATTTCAGGGATAAACACCGGGGAGCTGTTTTTT. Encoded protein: CASSISGINTGELFF.

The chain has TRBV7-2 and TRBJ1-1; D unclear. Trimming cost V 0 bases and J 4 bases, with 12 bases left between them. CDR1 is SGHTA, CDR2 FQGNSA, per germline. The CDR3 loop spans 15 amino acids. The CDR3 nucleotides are TGTGCCAGCAGCTTAGCGTCTCCAACACCCACTGAAGCTTTCTTT. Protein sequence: CASSLASPTPTEAFF.

Here the CDR3 reads CASSLRGSDTQYF. The CDR3 bases are TGTGCCAGCAGCTTACGGGGGTCAGATACGCAGTATTTT. V gene TRBV11-3 combines with J gene TRBJ2-3; tentatively, D is TRBD2 (6 bases). Trimming removed 2 bases at V and 4 bases at J, with 7 bases between. This CDR3 comprises 13 residues. CDR1 SGHNT and CDR2 YENEEA come from the germline V gene.

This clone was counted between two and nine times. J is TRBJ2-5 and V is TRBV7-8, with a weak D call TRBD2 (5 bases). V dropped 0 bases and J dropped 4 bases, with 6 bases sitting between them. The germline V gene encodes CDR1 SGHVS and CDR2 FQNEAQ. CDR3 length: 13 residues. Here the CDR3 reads CASSLARVETQYF. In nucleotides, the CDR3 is TGTGCCAGCAGCTTAGCGAGGGTAGAGACCCAGTACTTC. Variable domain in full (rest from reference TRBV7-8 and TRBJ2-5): GAGVSQSPRYKVAKRGQDVALRCDPISGHVSLFWYQQALGQGPEFLTYFQNEAQLDKSGLPSDRFFAERPEGSVSTLKIQRTQQEDSAVYLCASSLARVETQYFGPGTRLLVL.

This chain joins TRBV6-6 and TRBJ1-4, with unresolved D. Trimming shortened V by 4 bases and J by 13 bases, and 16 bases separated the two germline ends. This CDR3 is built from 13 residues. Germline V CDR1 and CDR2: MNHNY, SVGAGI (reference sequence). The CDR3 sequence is CASSSHSTPGLFF. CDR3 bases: TGTGCCAGCAGTTCCCATTCGACTCCCGGACTGTTTTTT.

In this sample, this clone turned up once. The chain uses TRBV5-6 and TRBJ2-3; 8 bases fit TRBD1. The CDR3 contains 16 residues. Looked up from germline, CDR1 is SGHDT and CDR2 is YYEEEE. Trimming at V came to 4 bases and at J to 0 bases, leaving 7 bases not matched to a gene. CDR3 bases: TGTGCCAGCAGCCAAGAGGGACAGGTCAGCACAGATACGCAGTATTTT. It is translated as CASSQEGQVSTDTQYF.

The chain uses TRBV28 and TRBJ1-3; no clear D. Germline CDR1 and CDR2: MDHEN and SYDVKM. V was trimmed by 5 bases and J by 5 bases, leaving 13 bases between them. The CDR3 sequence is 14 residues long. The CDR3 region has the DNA TGTGCCAGCAGTCTTTCCTCGGGCAGAAACACCATATATTTT. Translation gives CASSLSSGRNTIYF.

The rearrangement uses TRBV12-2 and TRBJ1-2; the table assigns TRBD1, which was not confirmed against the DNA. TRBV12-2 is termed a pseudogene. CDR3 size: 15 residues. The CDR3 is CASRLFWTVPYGYTF. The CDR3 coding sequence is TGTGCAAGTCGCTTATTTTGGACAGTGCCCTATGGCTACACCTTC.

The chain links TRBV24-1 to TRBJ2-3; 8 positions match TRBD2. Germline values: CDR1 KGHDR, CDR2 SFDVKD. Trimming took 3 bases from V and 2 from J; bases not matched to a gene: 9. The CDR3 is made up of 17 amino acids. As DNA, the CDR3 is TGTGCCACCAGTGATCCCGCAGGGCGGGGGGTCACAGATACGCAGTATTTT. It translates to CATSDPAGRGVTDTQYF.

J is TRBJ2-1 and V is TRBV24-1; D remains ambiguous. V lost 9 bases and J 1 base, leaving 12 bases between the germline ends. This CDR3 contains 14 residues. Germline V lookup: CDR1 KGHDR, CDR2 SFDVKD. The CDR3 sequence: CATGSGPSYNEQFF. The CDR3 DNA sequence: TGTGCCACCGGATCAGGTCCATCCTACAATGAGCAGTTCTTC.

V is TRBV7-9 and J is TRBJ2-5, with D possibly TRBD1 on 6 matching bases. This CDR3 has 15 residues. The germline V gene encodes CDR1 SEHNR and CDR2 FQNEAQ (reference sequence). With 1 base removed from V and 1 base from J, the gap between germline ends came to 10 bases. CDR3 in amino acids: CASSLGDIGQETQYF. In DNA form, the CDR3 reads TGTGCCAGCAGCTTAGGGGACATAGGCCAAGAGACCCAGTACTTC.

The DNA of the CDR3 is TGCGCCAGCAGCTTAGGACAGGTAAACACTGAAGCTTTCTTT. Encoded protein: CASSLGQVNTEAFF. The V and J genes are TRBV5-1 and TRBJ1-1, with 7 bases identical to TRBD1. Germline CDR1 is SGHRS and CDR2 is YFSETQ. This CDR3 comprises 14 residues. V lost 2 bases to trimming and J lost 2 bases; unmatched junction nucleotides: 3. Full variable domain (remainder filled in from reference TRBV5-1 and TRBJ1-1): KAGVTQTPRYLIKTRGQQVTLSCSPISGHRSVSWYQQTPGQGLQFLFEYFSETQRNKGNFPGRFSGRQFSNSRSEMNVSTLELGDSALYLCASSLGQVNTEAFFGQGTRLTVV.

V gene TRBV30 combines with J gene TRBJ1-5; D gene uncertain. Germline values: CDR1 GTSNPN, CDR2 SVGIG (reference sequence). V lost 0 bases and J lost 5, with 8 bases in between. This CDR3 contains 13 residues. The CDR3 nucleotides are TGTGCCTGGAGTGTAAAGGGAGATCAGCCCCAGCATTTT. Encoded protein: CAWSVKGDQPQHF.

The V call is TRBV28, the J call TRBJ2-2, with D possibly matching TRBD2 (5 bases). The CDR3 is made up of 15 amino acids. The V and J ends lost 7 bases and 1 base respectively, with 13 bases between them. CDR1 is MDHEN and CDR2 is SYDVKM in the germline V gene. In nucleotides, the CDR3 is TGTGCCAGCACCCCGACTGCGGGGAACACCGGGGAGCTGTTTTTT. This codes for CASTPTAGNTGELFF.

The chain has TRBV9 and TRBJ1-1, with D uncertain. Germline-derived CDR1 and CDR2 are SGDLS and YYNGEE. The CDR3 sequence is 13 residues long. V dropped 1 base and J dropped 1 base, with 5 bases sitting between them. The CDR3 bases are TGTGCCAGCAGCGTAAGAGGGAACACTGAAGCTTTCTTT. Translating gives CASSVRGNTEAFF.

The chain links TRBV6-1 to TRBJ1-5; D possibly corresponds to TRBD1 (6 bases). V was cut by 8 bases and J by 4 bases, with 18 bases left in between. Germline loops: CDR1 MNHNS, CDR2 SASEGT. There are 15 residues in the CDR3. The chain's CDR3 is CASLPQGQRNQPQHF. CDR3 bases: TGTGCCAGCCTTCCCCAGGGGCAGCGGAATCAGCCCCAGCATTTT.

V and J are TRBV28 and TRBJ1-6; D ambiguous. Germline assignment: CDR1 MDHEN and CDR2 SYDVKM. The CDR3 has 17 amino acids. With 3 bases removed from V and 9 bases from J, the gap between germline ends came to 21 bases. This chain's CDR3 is CASSLARAALSGSPLHF. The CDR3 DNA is TGTGCCAGCAGTTTGGCCAGAGCAGCCTTATCGGGTTCACCCCTCCACTTT.

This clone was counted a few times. The CDR3 DNA follows: TGTGCCAGCAGCCAAGTTTTCGGAAATTCACCCCTCCACTTT. Its translation: CASSQVFGNSPLHF. The rearrangement links TRBV3-1 (or the pseudogene TRBV3-2) to TRBJ1-6; the D is unclear. Germline-derived CDR1 and CDR2 are LGHDT and YNNKEL (reference sequence). The V gene lost 1 base and the J gene lost 7 bases, with 8 bases spanning the gap. This CDR3 has 14 amino acids.

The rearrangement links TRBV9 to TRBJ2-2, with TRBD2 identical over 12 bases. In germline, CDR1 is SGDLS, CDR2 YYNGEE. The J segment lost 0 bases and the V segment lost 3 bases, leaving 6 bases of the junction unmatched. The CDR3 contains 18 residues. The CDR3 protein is CASSDRTSGDPNTGELFF. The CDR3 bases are TGTGCCAGCAGCGACAGGACTAGCGGGGACCCGAACACCGGGGAGCTGTTTTTT.

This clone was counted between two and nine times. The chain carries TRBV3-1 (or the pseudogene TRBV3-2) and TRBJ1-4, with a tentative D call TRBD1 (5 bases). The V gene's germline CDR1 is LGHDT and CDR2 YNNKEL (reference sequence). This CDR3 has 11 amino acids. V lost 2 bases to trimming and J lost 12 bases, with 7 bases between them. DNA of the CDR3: TGTGCCAGCAGCCAACGGGGACAACTGTTTTTT. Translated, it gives CASSQRGQLFF.

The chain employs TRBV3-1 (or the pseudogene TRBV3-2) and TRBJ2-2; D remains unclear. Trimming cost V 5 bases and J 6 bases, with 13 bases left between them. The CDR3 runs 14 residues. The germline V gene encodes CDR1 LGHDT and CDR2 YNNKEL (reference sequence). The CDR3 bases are TGTGCCAGCAGCTCTTTAGGTCCCGCCGGGGAGCTGTTTTTT. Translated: CASSSLGPAGELFF.

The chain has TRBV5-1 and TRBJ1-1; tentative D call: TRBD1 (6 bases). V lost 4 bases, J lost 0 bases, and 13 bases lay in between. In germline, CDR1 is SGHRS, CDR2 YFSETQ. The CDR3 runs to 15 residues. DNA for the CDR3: TGCGCCAGCAGCACGGAAGGGGGGATGAACACTGAAGCTTTCTTT. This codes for CASSTEGGMNTEAFF.

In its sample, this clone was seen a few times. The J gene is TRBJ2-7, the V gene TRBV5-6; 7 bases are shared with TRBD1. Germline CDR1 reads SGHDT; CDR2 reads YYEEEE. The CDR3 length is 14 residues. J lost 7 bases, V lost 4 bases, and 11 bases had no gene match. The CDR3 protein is CASSTGTAKPEQYV. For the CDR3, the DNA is TGTGCCAGCAGCACCGGGACAGCGAAGCCGGAGCAGTACGTC.

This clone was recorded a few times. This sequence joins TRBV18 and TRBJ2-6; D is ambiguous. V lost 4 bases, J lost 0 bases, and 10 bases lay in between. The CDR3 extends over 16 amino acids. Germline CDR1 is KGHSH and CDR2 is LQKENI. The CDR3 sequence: CASSLTVFSGANVLTF. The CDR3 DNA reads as TGTGCCAGCTCACTAACAGTTTTCTCTGGGGCCAACGTCCTGACTTTC.

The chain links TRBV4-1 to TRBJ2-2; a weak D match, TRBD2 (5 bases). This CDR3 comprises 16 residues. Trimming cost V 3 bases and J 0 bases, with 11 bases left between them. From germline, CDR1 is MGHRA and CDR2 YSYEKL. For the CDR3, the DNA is TGCGCCAGCAGCCAGGCCGAGCGGCCGAACACCGGGGAGCTGTTTTTT. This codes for CASSQAERPNTGELFF.

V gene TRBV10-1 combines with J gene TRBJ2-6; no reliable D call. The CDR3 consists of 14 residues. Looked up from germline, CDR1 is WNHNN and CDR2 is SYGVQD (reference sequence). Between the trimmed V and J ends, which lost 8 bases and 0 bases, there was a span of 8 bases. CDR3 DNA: TGCGCCAGCTCTCGAGGCTCTGGGGCCAACGTCCTGACTTTC. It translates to CASSRGSGANVLTF.